One sample yielded the 27 T cell receptor beta chains listed below, sequenced in a study of blood T cell repertoires in COVID-19. Profiled with immunoSEQ multiplex PCR; TCRdb holds only in-frame clones, not every one. Of under 450,000 clones listed, about 90% are singletons. The sample comprised PBMCs or T cells enriched from blood (not recorded which). The receptors derive from a woman aged 30 to 39 who had recovered from COVID-19.

V gene TRBV7-6 combines with J gene TRBJ1-1; 7 bases map to TRBD1. CDR1 and CDR2 from the germline V gene are SGHVS and FNYEAQ. The CDR3 has 13 residues. Trimming removed 4 bases from V and 5 bases from J; junction bases left unmatched: 4. The CDR3 is CASSSEQGTEAFF. The CDR3 bases are TGTGCCAGCAGCTCCGAACAGGGGACTGAAGCTTTCTTT.

The V call is TRBV4-1, the J call TRBJ1-1, with 8 positions matching TRBD1. This CDR3 contains 16 residues. Germline CDR1 reads MGHRA; CDR2 reads YSYEKL. J was trimmed by 6 bases and V by 0 bases; bases with no gene match: 9. Written as DNA, the CDR3 is TGCGCCAGCAGCCAAGAAGCCCGACAGGGGCACGCTGAAGCTTTCTTT. This sequence encodes CASSQEARQGHAEAFF.

The rearrangement uses TRBV14 and TRBJ1-1; TRBD1 matches 9 bases. V shed 2 bases and J 1 base; nucleotides not matched to a gene: 2. CDR1 SGHDN and CDR2 FVKESK come from the germline V gene. The CDR3 has 15 residues. CDR3 region: CASSQPGQGNTEAFF. The CDR3 region has the DNA TGTGCCAGCAGCCAACCGGGACAGGGGAACACTGAAGCTTTCTTT.

The chain combines TRBV7-8 with TRBJ2-3; 13 nucleotides align to TRBD2. Germline values: CDR1 SGHVS, CDR2 FQNEAQ. The length of the CDR3 is 16 residues. V dropped 3 bases and J dropped 5; count of bases not matched to a gene: 5. The CDR3 DNA is TGTGCCAGCAGCTTCGGGACTAGCGGGACCGAAGATACGCAGTATTTT. This codes for CASSFGTSGTEDTQYF.

The chain employs TRBV4-1 and TRBJ2-1, with 8 bases identical to TRBD2. The trim removed 0 bases at V and 3 bases at J, leaving 4 bases unmatched. The CDR3 is 16 residues long. CDR1 and CDR2 (germline): MGHRA, YSYEKL. The CDR3 region is CASSQEDLAGYNEQFF. Written as DNA, the CDR3 is TGCGCCAGCAGCCAAGAGGATCTAGCGGGCTACAATGAGCAGTTCTTC.

The V call is TRBV21-1, the J call TRBJ2-1; the listed D gene, TRBD2, was not tested against the DNA. TRBV21-1 is a pseudogene locus. This CDR3 contains 15 residues. CDR3 amino acids: CASSPRLESYNEQFF. The CDR3 region has the DNA TGTGCCAGCAGCCCCCGACTAGAATCCTACAATGAGCAGTTCTTC.

The chain employs TRBV5-8 and TRBJ2-3, with TRBD2 identical over 8 bases. Germline V lookup: CDR1 SGHTS, CDR2 YDEGEE. The length of the CDR3 is 15 residues. Trimming at V came to 3 bases and at J to 4 bases, leaving 7 bases not matched to a gene. CDR3 nucleotide sequence: TGTGCCAGCAGCTCCGGAGGACTAGCAGCAGATACGCAGTATTTT. It translates to CASSSGGLAADTQYF.

This clone was detected only once. The chain joins TRBV13 to TRBJ1-2; possibly TRBD1 for D (5 bases). Germline V CDR1 and CDR2: PRHDT, FYEKMQ (reference sequence). The CDR3 spans 13 residues. This chain's CDR3 is CANSPGRVGGYTF. The CDR3 coding sequence is TGTGCGAACTCGCCGGGCAGGGTTGGCGGCTACACCTTC. Using reference TRBV13 and TRBJ1-2 for the parts outside the CDR3, the full variable domain is AAGVIQSPRHLIKEKRETATLKCYPIPRHDTVYWYQQGPGQDPQFLISFYEKMQSDKGSIPDRFSAQQFSDYHSELNMSSLELGDSALYFCANSPGRVGGYTFGSGTRLTVV.

V gene TRBV11-3 combines with J gene TRBJ2-1; D is possibly TRBD1 (5 bases). The germline V gene encodes CDR1 SGHNT and CDR2 YENEEA. The length of the CDR3 is 14 residues. The ends were cut back, 3 bases at V and 0 bases at J, with 6 bases in the middle. The DNA for the CDR3 is TGTGCCAGCAGCTTCAGGGCCTCCTACAATGAGCAGTTCTTC. Its translation: CASSFRASYNEQFF.

The chain recombines TRBV10-2 with TRBJ2-3; unclear D gene. V was cut by 1 base and J by 4 bases, with 6 bases left in between. The length of the CDR3 is 13 residues. Germline V gene sequence: CDR1 WSHSY, CDR2 SAAADI. The CDR3 bases are TGCGCCAGCAGTGAGTTCCTACCAGATACGCAGTATTTT. Translated: CASSEFLPDTQYF.

The rearrangement joins TRBV7-8 to TRBJ2-7, with 10 bases aligning to TRBD2. The J segment lost 2 bases and the V segment lost 3 bases, leaving 4 bases of the junction unmatched. The length of the CDR3 is 15 residues. Per the germline V gene, CDR1 is SGHVS and CDR2 is FQNEAQ. CDR3 DNA: TGTGCCAGCAGCTTCAGTCTAGCGGGAGCCTACGAGCAGTACTTC. It is translated as CASSFSLAGAYEQYF. Based on the CDR3 plus reference TRBV7-8 and TRBJ2-7, the full variable domain is GAGVSQSPRYKVAKRGQDVALRCDPISGHVSLFWYQQALGQGPEFLTYFQNEAQLDKSGLPSDRFFAERPEGSVSTLKIQRTQQEDSAVYLCASSFSLAGAYEQYFGPGTRLTVT.

The chain couples TRBV30 to TRBJ1-6, with 7 bases fitting TRBD1. The trim removed 1 base at V and 5 bases at J, leaving 2 bases unmatched. This CDR3 spans 14 amino acids. Germline CDR1 and CDR2: GTSNPN and SVGIG (reference sequence). CDR3 nucleotide sequence: TGTGCCTGGAGTGGACAGGGAGATAATTCACCCCTCCACTTT. Its translation: CAWSGQGDNSPLHF.

The chain uses TRBV10-3 and TRBJ1-1; D is possibly TRBD1 (6 bases). V was shortened by 6 bases and J by 8 bases, with 19 bases between the two germline ends. The CDR3 consists of 14 residues. Germline loops: CDR1 ENHRY, CDR2 SYGVKD. The chain's CDR3 is CAIRGGYGGQEAFF. The DNA for the CDR3 is TGTGCCATCAGGGGGGGATACGGGGGGCAGGAAGCTTTCTTT.

The gene calls are TRBV5-1 and TRBJ1-5, with TRBD1 matching 8 bases. This CDR3 has 17 residues. V shed 4 bases and J 5 bases; nucleotides not matched to a gene: 14. CDR1 and CDR2 from the germline V gene are SGHRS and YFSETQ. The CDR3 DNA reads TGCGCCAGCAGCCCCCAACCAGGACAGGGATCCGATCAGCCCCAGCATTTT. Protein product: CASSPQPGQGSDQPQHF.

This clone has only a few counts. The chain uses TRBV11-2 and TRBJ2-7, with 9 bases that match TRBD1. There are 15 residues in the CDR3. V lost 5 bases, J lost 6 bases, and 11 bases stayed unmatched. The germline V gene encodes CDR1 SGHAT and CDR2 FQNNGV. The CDR3 spells CASSQQTGQGREQYF. Here the CDR3 DNA reads TGTGCCAGCAGCCAACAAACGGGACAGGGTCGCGAGCAGTACTTC.

On this clone itself: The same CDR3 arises from other DNA sequences in this sample as well. This sequence joins TRBV5-1 and TRBJ2-7, with 10 bases fitting TRBD2. Germline-derived CDR1 and CDR2 are SGHRS and YFSETQ. The junction had 3 bases not matched to a gene; V was cut back by 0 bases and J by 3 bases. The CDR3 length is 15 residues. The CDR3 DNA reads TGCGCCAGCAGCTTGGTAGCGGGAGGTAACTACGAGCAGTACTTC. Its protein product is CASSLVAGGNYEQYF.

The rearrangement uses TRBV9 and TRBJ2-7; 13 nucleotides match TRBD2. With 10 bases clipped from V and 5 bases from J, the junction kept 12 bases outside the gene matches. The CDR3 loop spans 15 amino acids. Per the germline V gene, CDR1 is SGDLS and CDR2 is YYNGEE. CDR3 sequence (DNA): TGTGCCTCCCGGAGGACTAGCGGGAGAAACCACGAGCAGTACTTC. Residues: CASRRTSGRNHEQYF.

The V and J genes are TRBV3-1 (or the pseudogene TRBV3-2) and TRBJ1-3; unclear D gene. The CDR3 loop spans 15 amino acids. Germline CDR1 LGHDT, CDR2 YNNKEL (reference sequence). V dropped 5 bases and J dropped 0 bases, with 11 bases sitting between them. This chain's CDR3 is CASSVQPISGNTIYF. The CDR3 DNA reads as TGTGCCAGCAGCGTACAACCAATCTCTGGAAACACCATATATTTT.

CDR3 DNA: TGTGCCAGCAGCCAAGAAGGAATAAGGGAGACAGAGACCCAGTACTTC. Encoded protein: CASSQEGIRETETQYF. The genes are TRBV3-1 (or the pseudogene TRBV3-2) and TRBJ2-5, with D maybe TRBD2 (5 bases). Trimming removed 0 bases at V and 4 bases at J, with 15 bases between. This CDR3 is 16 amino acids long. CDR1 and CDR2 from the germline V gene are LGHDT and YNNKEL (reference sequence).

The rearrangement uses TRBV13 and TRBJ1-2; 9 bases map to TRBD1. From germline, CDR1 is PRHDT and CDR2 FYEKMQ (reference sequence). V lost 6 bases, J lost 4 bases, and 6 bases stayed unmatched. CDR3 length equals 14 residues. CDR3 loop: CASRRTGEVYGYTF. Written as DNA, the CDR3 is TGTGCCAGCAGACGGACAGGGGAGGTCTATGGCTACACCTTC.

The table lists this clone with a few counts. The rearrangement links TRBV7-2 to TRBJ1-2; the D gene is possibly TRBD1 (5 bases). The CDR3 consists of 15 residues. V was shortened by 1 base and J by 2 bases, with 11 bases between the two germline ends. Germline V gives CDR1 SGHTA, CDR2 FQGNSA. The CDR3 region has the DNA TGTGCCAGCAGCTTAGTTGTCTCAGGGAACTATGGCTACACCTTC. It specifies CASSLVVSGNYGYTF.

The chain joins TRBV6-5 to TRBJ2-7; D is perhaps TRBD2 (5 bases). There are 14 residues in the CDR3. Looked up from germline, CDR1 is MNHEY and CDR2 is SVGAGI. Deletions cut 5 bases from V and 6 bases from J, with 17 bases between. CDR3: CASSTGRRVGEQYF. The CDR3 DNA reads TGTGCCAGCAGTACGGGAAGACGAGTCGGCGAGCAGTACTTC.

The CDR3 loop reads CASSLVDSGYEQYF. In nucleotides, the CDR3 is TGCGCCAGCAGCTTGGTTGACAGTGGCTACGAGCAGTACTTC. The V and J genes are TRBV5-1 and TRBJ2-7; a weak D match, TRBD1 (5 bases). Germline assignment: CDR1 SGHRS and CDR2 YFSETQ. Trimming left V 0 bases short and J 3 bases short, with 10 bases between. This CDR3 region has 14 residues.

The J gene is TRBJ1-2, the V gene TRBV7-9; possibly TRBD1 for D (6 bases). V lost 5 bases and J 6 bases, leaving 13 bases between the germline ends. The CDR3 is made up of 13 amino acids. The germline V gene has CDR1 SEHNR and CDR2 FQNEAQ (reference sequence). CDR3 in DNA: TGTGCCAGCAGCCCACAGGGAATAGATGGCTACACCTTC. Its protein is CASSPQGIDGYTF.

The CDR3 DNA is TGTGCCAGCCCATTAGGGGAGCCCCAGCATTTT. Amino acids: CASPLGEPQHF. The chain recombines TRBV27 with TRBJ1-5; possibly TRBD1 for D (5 bases). V was clipped by 8 bases and J by 8 bases, with 10 bases between them. The CDR3 extends over 11 amino acids. Germline V gene sequence: CDR1 MNHEY, CDR2 SMNVEV (reference sequence).

The chain has TRBV20-1 and TRBJ1-5; 8 bases fit TRBD1. The CDR3 totals 14 residues. In germline, CDR1 is DFQATT, CDR2 SNEGSKA (reference sequence). The ends lost 3 bases at V and 1 base at J; junction bases unmatched: 2. The CDR3 region is CSASGQGSNQPQHF. The CDR3 DNA reads TGCAGTGCTAGTGGACAGGGAAGCAATCAGCCCCAGCATTTT.

On this clone: Other DNA sequences in the same sample also yield this CDR3. V gene TRBV7-6 combines with J gene TRBJ1-3; unclear D gene. Germline V gives CDR1 SGHVS, CDR2 FNYEAQ. There are 13 residues in the CDR3. The germline V and J ends were trimmed by 4 bases and 0 bases, with 4 bases remaining between them. This CDR3 reads CASSYSSGNTIYF. The CDR3 region has the DNA TGTGCCAGCAGCTATAGCTCTGGAAACACCATATATTTT.